The sequence of this T cell receptor beta chain was determined in a study of blood T cell repertoires in COVID-19. Study-wide context: COVID-19 samples, acute and convalescent, were from the United States, Italy and Spain. Nucleic acid was either cDNA or gDNA, and it came from T cells, B-cell-depleted T cells, or PBMCs.

There are 20 residues in the CDR3. The germline gives CDR1 LNHNV, CDR2 YYDKDF (reference sequence). J lost 0 bases, V lost 2 bases, and 15 bases had no gene match. Methods used by the authors: Reference gene primer amplification yielded estimated nucleated cell counts. Method: immunoSEQ multiplex PCR; TCRdb's copy keeps in-frame clones and lacks some. The V and J calls and clone size are taken from that table; D and trimming were inferred from the DNA. The table lists around 250,000 clones, 80% to 90% of them singletons, with about 3% in the top ten. The TCR sequence derives from a woman in her thirties with active or convalescent COVID-19. The chain links TRBV15 to TRBJ2-3; 9 bases fit TRBD2. Material for sequencing was peripheral blood. CDR3 DNA: TGTGCCACCAGCAGATCCAGGGGGAGCGGGGGGCTGACTAGCACAGATACGCAGTATTTT. It translates to CATSRSRGSGGLTSTDTQYF.